This T cell receptor beta chain appears in the sequencing data of a study of cytomegalovirus exposure and HLA in healthy donors. This CDR3 is 17 amino acids long. Germline V CDR1 and CDR2: SGHTA, FQGNSA. The ends were cut back, 5 bases at V and 3 bases at J, with 20 bases in the middle. The PCR had 60 Vbeta and 13 Jbeta primers. Using immunoSEQ multiplex PCR, the repertoire was profiled, and TCRdb retains in-frame clones only, with some absent. The repertoire includes tens of thousands of clones, 78% of them detected once, and less than 7% sits in the top ten. Sequenced input: PBMCs. This TCR derives from a male donor in good health and CMV-seropositive. The rearrangement links TRBV7-2 to TRBJ1-5, with D possibly matching TRBD1 (5 bases). DNA of the CDR3: TGTGCCAGCAGCGAAGGCCCAAGAACAGGCTACAATCAGCCCCAGCATTTT. This translates into CASSEGPRTGYNQPQHF.